The clone carrying this T cell receptor (beta chain) was counted at least ten times. Its antigen is unknown. Via MiXCR, TCRdb re-called the 5' RACE reads, giving one row per CDR3 protein. The sample has approximately 260,000 distinct CDR3 sequences, about 20% seen once; the top ten hold more than 25%. This entry belongs to a study of CD8 T cells in ankylosing spondylitis. Broader study findings: In peripheral blood, disease-linked CD8+ clones occurred at relatively low frequencies.

CDR1 is MNHEY and CDR2 is SVGAGI in the germline V gene. The V end was cut by 2 bases, the J end by 6 bases, with 9 bases between. The CDR3 length is 13 residues. This chain uses TRBV6-5 with TRBJ2-3; D is perhaps TRBD1 or TRBD2 (5 bases each). Source material: blood, either unsorted or a sorted T cell fraction (not recorded which). The sequence was obtained from a male donor with ankylosing spondylitis or in good health (not recorded which). This chain's CDR3 is CASSYVEGDTQYF. The CDR3 DNA is TGTGCCAGCAGTTACGTCGAGGGGGATACGCAGTATTTT.